These 17 T cell receptor beta chains were all obtained from the same sample, sequenced in a study of breast tumors, draining lymph nodes, adjacent tissues. TCRdb reprocessed the multiplex PCR reads with MiXCR, giving one entry per CDR3 protein. The data hold fewer than 80,000 distinct CDR3 sequences, with about 40% observed a single time. Specimen: breast tumor tissue. These TCRs come from a female donor with breast cancer. Some clones in this sample may be carry-over from other donors' samples.

Remarks on this clonotype: The junction departs from germline at one end; a sequencing error may be responsible. The chain carries TRBV12-3 or TRBV12-4 and TRBJ2-2; D gene uncertain. CDR3 length: 15 residues. CDR3 bases: TGTGCCAGCAGTCCACAGAATACGAACACTGGGGAGCTGTTTTTT. This sequence encodes CASSPQNTNTGELFF.

A note on this clonotype: Here the CDR3 omits its conserved ending phenylalanine or tryptophan, so a read error is the likely source. The chain has TRBV19 and TRBJ1-5; 8 bases are shared with TRBD1. Unmatched junction bases numbered 4, after V lost 6 bases and J lost 0 bases. The CDR3 runs 15 residues. Germline values: CDR1 LNHDA, CDR2 SQIVND (reference sequence). The CDR3 DNA reads as TGTGCCAGTAGCTACGACAGGGGTAGCAATCAGCCCCAGCATGGT. Its translation is CASSYDRGSNQPQHG.

This clonotype was detected ten times or more. The V and J genes are TRBV5-8 and TRBJ1-5; D is perhaps TRBD1 (5 bases). Germline CDR1 reads SGHTS; CDR2 reads YDEGEE. Deletions cut 4 bases from V and 11 bases from J, with 16 bases between. The CDR3 has 13 amino acids. The CDR3: CASSEGLSAAQHF. The CDR3 DNA reads as TGTGCCAGCAGCGAGGGACTCTCGGCGGCCCAGCATTTT. The full variable domain, with the rest looked up from reference TRBV5-8 and TRBJ1-5, is EAGVTQSPTHLIKTRGQQATLRCSPISGHTSVYWYQQALGLGLQFLLWYDEGEERNRGNFPPRFSGRQFPNYSSELNVNALELEDSALYLCASSEGLSAAQHFGDGTRLSIL.

This clonotype was recorded at least ten times. The chain carries TRBV7-9 and TRBJ2-7, with D tentatively TRBD2 (5 bases). Trimming cost V 5 bases and J 4 bases, with 9 bases left between them. CDR1 SEHNR and CDR2 FQNEAQ come from the germline V gene (reference sequence). The CDR3 totals 12 residues. The CDR3 nucleotides are TGTGCCAGCAGCCATTCGGGGTACGAGCAGTACTTC. Translating gives CASSHSGYEQYF.

This rearrangement joins TRBV7-9 to TRBJ1-1; D is possibly TRBD1 (6 bases). The germline V and J ends were trimmed by 6 bases and 4 bases, with 18 bases remaining between them. The CDR3 is 15 residues long. Germline CDR1 reads SEHNR; CDR2 reads FQNEAQ (reference sequence). For the CDR3, the DNA is TGTGCCAGCAGTACGGGTGGGGGGCTGATCACTGAAGCTTTCTTT. As protein: CASSTGGGLITEAFF.

The chain couples TRBV5-2 to TRBJ1-2. TRBV5-2 is annotated as a pseudogene. There are 13 residues in the CDR3. Here the CDR3 reads CASKTFVNYGYTF. The CDR3 DNA reads TGTGCCAGCAAGACGTTTGTTAACTATGGCTACACCTTC.

This clonotype was recorded many times. The chain links TRBV5-8 to TRBJ1-6; D remains ambiguous. Trimming stripped 4 bases from V and 0 bases from J, with 14 bases between. Germline lookup yields CDR1 SGHTS and CDR2 YDEGEE. The CDR3 contains 17 residues. The CDR3 DNA sequence: TGTGCCAGCAGCCTCCGGGCCCTAGGCTCCTATAATTCACCCCTCCACTTT. Protein: CASSLRALGSYNSPLHF. The whole variable domain, remainder taken from reference TRBV5-8 and TRBJ1-6, is EAGVTQSPTHLIKTRGQQATLRCSPISGHTSVYWYQQALGLGLQFLLWYDEGEERNRGNFPPRFSGRQFPNYSSELNVNALELEDSALYLCASSLRALGSYNSPLHFGNGTRLTVT.

In this sample, this clonotype turned up a few times. A much larger clone differs from this one at a single base, so this may be a read error. V gene TRBV5-5 combines with J gene TRBJ2-2, with D perhaps TRBD2 (6 bases). Germline lookup yields CDR1 SGHKS and CDR2 YYEKEE (reference sequence). V was clipped by 4 bases and J by 5 bases, with 15 bases between them. CDR3 length: 15 amino acids. CDR3: CASSPPGAVTGELFF. The CDR3 DNA reads as TGTGCCAGCAGCCCTCCGGGAGCGGTTACCGGGGAGCTGTTTTTT.

This clonotype appeared many times. V is TRBV6-4 and J is TRBJ1-2, with D tentatively TRBD1 (5 bases). Germline values: CDR1 MRHNA, CDR2 SNTAGT. V lost 3 bases, J lost 1 base, and 9 bases lay in between. CDR3 size: 14 residues. The DNA for the CDR3 is TGTGCCAGCAGTGAGGGACCATTTAACTATGGCTACACCTTC. Translated: CASSEGPFNYGYTF.

This clonotype occurred many times. The CDR3 sequence: CASTITGGNPAYEQYF. The CDR3 DNA follows: TGTGCCAGCACCATTACGGGGGGGAACCCCGCCTACGAGCAGTACTTC. The chain joins TRBV6-6 to TRBJ2-7, with 8 bases aligning to TRBD2. The CDR3 contains 16 residues. With V trimmed by 7 bases and J by 2 bases, 13 bases remained unmatched. Germline CDR1 MNHNY, CDR2 SVGAGI (reference sequence).

About this clonotype itself: Compared with germline, one end of the junction differs, possibly owing to a read error. As DNA, the CDR3 is TGTGCCAGCAGTCACTCGATCAGGGAGGGCGGCTACACCTTC. This sequence encodes CASSHSIREGGYTF. V and J are TRBV6-2 or TRBV6-3 and TRBJ1-2; perhaps TRBD1 as D (5 bases). Germline CDR1 is MNHEY and CDR2 is SVGEGT. The CDR3 loop spans 14 amino acids.

The chain combines TRBV20-1 with TRBJ1-2; TRBD1 is a possible D gene (6 bases). Looked up from germline, CDR1 is DFQATT and CDR2 is SNEGSKA (reference sequence). CDR3 size: 14 residues. The V and J ends lost 4 bases and 8 bases respectively, with 20 bases between them. This CDR3 reads CSAISSGRGEGYTF. In DNA, the CDR3 is TGCAGTGCTATTTCGAGTGGCAGGGGAGAGGGCTACACCTTC.

This clonotype came up many times. This chain links TRBV6-2 or TRBV6-3 with TRBJ2-7; a weak D match, TRBD2 (5 bases). V lost 2 bases and J lost 9, with 14 bases in between. Germline loops: CDR1 MNHEY, CDR2 SVGEGT. CDR3 size: 13 residues. The CDR3: CASSYLRADGQYF. The CDR3 nucleotides read TGTGCCAGCAGTTACCTGAGGGCAGATGGGCAGTACTTC.

V is TRBV20-1 and J is TRBJ1-2; D perhaps matches TRBD1 (5 bases). V dropped 4 bases and J dropped 8 bases, with 11 bases sitting between them. In germline, CDR1 is DFQATT, CDR2 SNEGSKA (reference sequence). This CDR3 has 11 residues. The CDR3 is CSANSGGGYTF. CDR3 in DNA: TGCAGTGCTAACTCGGGGGGGGGCTACACCTTC.

CDR3 sequence (DNA): TGTGCCAGCAGTGAAGCGTTGGGAGCGGGATACTATGGCTACACCTTC. Its protein is CASSEALGAGYYGYTF. The gene calls are TRBV2 and TRBJ1-2; D unresolved. Germline V gene data show CDR1 as SNHLY and CDR2 as FYNNEI. Trimming removed 0 bases from V and 3 bases from J, with 14 bases in between. This CDR3 has 16 amino acids.

For this clonotype: A read error may account for a junction end that differs from germline. The genes are TRBV10-3 and TRBJ1-1, with 11 nucleotides matching TRBD1. The CDR3 runs to 15 residues. Germline loops: CDR1 ENHRY, CDR2 SYGVKD. CDR3 sequence: CASSYSRGQGESAFF. The CDR3 region has the DNA TGTGCCAGCAGTTACTCGAGGGGACAGGGGGAATCGGCTTTCTTT.

The chain couples TRBV12-3 or TRBV12-4 to TRBJ1-5, with 10 positions matching TRBD1. Germline trimming cut 4 bases from V and 15 bases from J; bases unmatched to any gene: 18. The CDR3 sequence is 16 residues long. The CDR3 nucleotides are TGTGCCAGCAGTTCCGACGGACAGGGGGTATATTGTTTGTGGCATTTT. It yields the protein CASSSDGQGVYCLWHF.